This T cell receptor beta chain comes out of a study of beta chain features in type 1 diabetes. With V trimmed by 0 bases and J by 3 bases, 13 bases remained unmatched. The CDR3 is made up of 18 amino acids. This clone has a handful of counts. The collection from each donor was one heparinised blood draw averaging roughly 0.12 L. Naive, central memory, regulatory and stem cell-like memory cells within the CD4+ compartment were sorted using CD45RO/CCR7/CD25/CD127/CD95/CD27. Reverse transcribing all isolated RNA meant expressed TCRB transcripts were sequenced. Some clones are missing from TCRdb's copy, which holds only in-frame ones; the method was immunoSEQ multiplex PCR. Of 900,000 or so clones in the sample, roughly 16% were seen once.

The rearrangement joins TRBV23-1 to TRBJ2-7; 8 bases are shared with TRBD2. TRBV23-1 is recorded as an ORF, its role being uncertain. This clonotype was sampled from a woman between 18 and 30 years old in good health. The sequencing input was naive CD4+ T cells from blood. In nucleotides, the CDR3 is TGCGCCAGCAGTCAATCGAGTAGTCCGGGAGGGCCTGGCTACGAGCAGTACTTC. Translation gives CASSQSSSPGGPGYEQYF.